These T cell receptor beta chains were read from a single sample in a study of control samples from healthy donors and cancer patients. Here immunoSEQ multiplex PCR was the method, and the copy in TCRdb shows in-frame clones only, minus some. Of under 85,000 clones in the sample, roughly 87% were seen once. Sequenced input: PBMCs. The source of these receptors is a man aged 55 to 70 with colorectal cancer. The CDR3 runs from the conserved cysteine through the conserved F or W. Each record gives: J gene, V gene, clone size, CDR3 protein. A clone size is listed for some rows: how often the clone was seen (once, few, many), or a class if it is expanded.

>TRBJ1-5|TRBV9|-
CASRIVGLPQGSLNQPQHF
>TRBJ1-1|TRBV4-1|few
CASSQLVINTEAFF
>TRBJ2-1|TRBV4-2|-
CASSQDRLGGYNEQFF
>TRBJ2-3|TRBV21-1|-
CASSREKEGVGEDTQYF
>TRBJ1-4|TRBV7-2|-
CASSPNGLREKLFF
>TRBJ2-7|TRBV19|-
CASSIVAGGPYEQYF
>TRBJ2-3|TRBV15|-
CATSRDFDTQYF
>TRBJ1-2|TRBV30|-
CAWSSGGGYTF
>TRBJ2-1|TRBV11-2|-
CASTLAGGSYNEQFF
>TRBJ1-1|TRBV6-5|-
CASSSLPRGETEAFF
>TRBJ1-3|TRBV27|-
CASSLTGTGRNTIYF
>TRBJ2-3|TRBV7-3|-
CASSPGVSTDTQYF
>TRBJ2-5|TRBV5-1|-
CASSPGTSQETQYF
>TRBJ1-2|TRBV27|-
CASRTPGQGVYGYTF
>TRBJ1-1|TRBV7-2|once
CASSLDLQSNTEAFF
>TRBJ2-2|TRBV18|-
CASSLTGYNTGELFF
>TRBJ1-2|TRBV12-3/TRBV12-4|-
CASSRGVSYGYTF
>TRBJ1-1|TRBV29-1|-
CSVVTVLNTEAFF
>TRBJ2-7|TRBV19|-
CASSHAGTSGGRSYEQYF
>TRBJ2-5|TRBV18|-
CASSFGVAGETQYF
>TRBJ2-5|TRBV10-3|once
CAIGLAGGVQETQYF
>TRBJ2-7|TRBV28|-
CASSLLSYRQSSYEQYF
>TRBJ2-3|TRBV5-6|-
CASSTPLLGTSTDTQYF
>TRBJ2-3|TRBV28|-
CAIRSGGAEDTQYF
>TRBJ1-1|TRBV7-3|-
CASSLQGGTEAFF
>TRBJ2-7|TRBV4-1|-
CASSQGADRVHF
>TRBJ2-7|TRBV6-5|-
CASRAGQGAYEQYF
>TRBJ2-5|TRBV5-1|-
CASSLRETQYF
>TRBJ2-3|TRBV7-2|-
CASSSRGKADTQYF
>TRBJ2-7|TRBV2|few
CASSETGRAPYEQYF
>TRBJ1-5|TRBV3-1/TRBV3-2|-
CASSPGMGQPQHF
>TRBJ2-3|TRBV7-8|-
CASSSTSGVGDTQYF
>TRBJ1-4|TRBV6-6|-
CASIQGEKLFF
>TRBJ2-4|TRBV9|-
CASSPERGLAKNIQYF
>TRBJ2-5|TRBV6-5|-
CASMGGEETQYF
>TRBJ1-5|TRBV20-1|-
CSASSGNQPQHF
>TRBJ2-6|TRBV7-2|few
CASSLFVRSGANVLTF
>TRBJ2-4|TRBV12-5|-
CASASSLVGSGIAKNIQYF
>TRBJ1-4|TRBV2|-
CASSGDRGAREKLFF
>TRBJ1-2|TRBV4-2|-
CASSHRRGNPVEGYTF
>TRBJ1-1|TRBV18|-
CASSPRAGVPEAFF
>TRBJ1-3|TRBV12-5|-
CASGLVLTSESNRGNTIYF
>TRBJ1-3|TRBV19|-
CASRRQAVVSGNTIYF
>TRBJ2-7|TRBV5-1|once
CASSRGQGREQYF
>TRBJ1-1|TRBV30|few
CAWSAPDRGHLEAFF
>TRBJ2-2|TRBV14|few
CASSPLGPGELFF
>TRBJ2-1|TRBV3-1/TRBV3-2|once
CASKGGGSDNEQFF
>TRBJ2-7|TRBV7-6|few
CASSLGTDGGPYEQYF
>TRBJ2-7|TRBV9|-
CASSVAHGEQYF
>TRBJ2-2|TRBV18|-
CASSALAGRRTGELFF
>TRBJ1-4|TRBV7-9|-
CASSLTQANEKLFF
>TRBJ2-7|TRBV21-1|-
CASSNEAGDSYEQYF
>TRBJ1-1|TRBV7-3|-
CASSAWVNTEAFF
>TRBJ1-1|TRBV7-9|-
CASSSGWGRRTEAFF
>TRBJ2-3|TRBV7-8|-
CASTAPQGRTDTQYF